This T cell receptor (beta chain) was recovered during a study of blood T cell repertoires in COVID-19. Study at large: Samples of COVID-19 (acute and convalescent) were obtained from the United States, Italy and Spain. Nucleic acid was either cDNA or gDNA, and it came from T cells, B-cell-depleted T cells, or PBMCs.

Participants' reported clinical history set cohort assignment. Germline CDR1 KGHSH, CDR2 LQKENI. There are 16 residues in the CDR3. V lost 3 bases to trimming and J lost 1 base, with 12 bases between them. How the authors handled the data: Researchers report that nucleated cell counts were estimated from reference gene primer amplification. Assay: immunoSEQ multiplex PCR; the TCRdb copy retains only in-frame clones and omits some. That table supplies the V and J calls and clone size; D and trimming were determined from the DNA. The data hold 150,000 or so clones, with roughly 80% observed a single time.

The clonotype was recovered from a woman in her thirties or forties with acute COVID-19. Sequenced material: PBMCs or T cells enriched from blood (not recorded which). V gene TRBV18 combines with J gene TRBJ2-2, with D tentatively TRBD2 (7 bases). The CDR3 reads CASSPAGARNTGELFF. The CDR3 nucleotides are TGTGCCAGCTCACCTGCGGGGGCGCGGAACACCGGGGAGCTGTTTTTT.